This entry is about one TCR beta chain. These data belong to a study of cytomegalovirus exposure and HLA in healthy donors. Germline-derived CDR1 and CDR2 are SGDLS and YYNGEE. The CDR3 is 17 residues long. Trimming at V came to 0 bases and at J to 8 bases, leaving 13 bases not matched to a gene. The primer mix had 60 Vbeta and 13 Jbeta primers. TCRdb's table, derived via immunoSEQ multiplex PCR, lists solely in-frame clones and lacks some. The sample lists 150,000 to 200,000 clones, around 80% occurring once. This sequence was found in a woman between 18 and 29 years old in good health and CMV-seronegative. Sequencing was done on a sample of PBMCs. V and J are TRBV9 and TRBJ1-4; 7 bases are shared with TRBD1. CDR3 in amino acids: CASSVGRRAGGEEKLFF. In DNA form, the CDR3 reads TGTGCCAGCAGCGTAGGTAGGAGAGCAGGGGGTGAGGAAAAACTGTTTTTT.